The rows below give T cell receptor beta chains drawn from one sample of a study of blood T cell repertoires in COVID-19. TCRdb keeps only in-frame clones here, not all; method: immunoSEQ multiplex PCR. The sample has about 34,000 clones; about 78% are singletons. The sample comprised peripheral blood. Receptor source: a woman aged 60-70 years with acute or convalescent COVID-19. CDR3s leave out the opening cysteine and the closing phenylalanine or tryptophan. D genes are given only for firm matches.

j_gene	v_gene	d_gene	CDR3aa
TRBJ2-1	TRBV27	TRBD2	ASSLYLAGAINEQF
TRBJ2-5	TRBV19	TRBD2	ASSPGLAGKETQY
TRBJ1-2	TRBV5-4	TRBD1	ASSQDRNYGYT
TRBJ2-2	TRBV15	.	ATSRKTENTGELF
TRBJ1-4	TRBV7-8	TRBD1	ASSFQGGNEKLF
TRBJ1-4	TRBV5-4	.	ASSTRLDEKLF
TRBJ2-5	TRBV9	TRBD1	ASSVGVGTGGETQY
TRBJ2-3	TRBV25-1	.	ASRATSDTQY
TRBJ2-3	TRBV7-8	TRBD2	ASSPPGGATDTQY
TRBJ2-2	TRBV12-5	TRBD1	ASGLTGTGIPGELF
TRBJ2-7	TRBV11-3	TRBD1	ASSPGTGRFYEQY
TRBJ1-5	TRBV19	TRBD1	ASRPTGVRQPQH
TRBJ1-4	TRBV19	.	ASSIDARAEEKLF
TRBJ1-1	TRBV7-9	.	ASSSGPGEFTEAF
TRBJ1-2	TRBV28	TRBD1	ASSLGTGNYGYT
TRBJ1-1	TRBV11-2	.	ASSLWGGSEAF
TRBJ1-3	TRBV7-8	TRBD1	ASSQDRVGGNTIY
TRBJ2-7	TRBV5-5	TRBD1	ASSRTGGWDEQY
TRBJ1-5	TRBV28	.	ASSFDRNQPQH
TRBJ2-3	TRBV10-3	.	AIRRDGLDTQY
TRBJ2-2	TRBV6-4	.	ASSGQDTGELF
TRBJ1-6	TRBV6-5	.	ASSYGTPNSPLH
TRBJ2-1	TRBV5-8	.	ASSLAGNSGGEQF
TRBJ2-3	TRBV5-1	.	ASSLVSSQSDTQY